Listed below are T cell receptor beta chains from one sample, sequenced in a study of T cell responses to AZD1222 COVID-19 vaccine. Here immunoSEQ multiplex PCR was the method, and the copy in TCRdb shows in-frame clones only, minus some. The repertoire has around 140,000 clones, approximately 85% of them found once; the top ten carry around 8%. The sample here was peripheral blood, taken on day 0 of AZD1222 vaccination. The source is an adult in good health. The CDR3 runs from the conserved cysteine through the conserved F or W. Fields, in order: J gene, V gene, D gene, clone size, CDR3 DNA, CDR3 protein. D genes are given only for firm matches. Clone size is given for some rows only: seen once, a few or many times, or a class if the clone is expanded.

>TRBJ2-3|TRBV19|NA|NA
TGTGCCAGTAGTCCGGGATTGGCGGCTCTGGCCACAGATACGCAGTATTTT
CASSPGLAALATDTQYF
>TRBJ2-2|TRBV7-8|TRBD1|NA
TGTGCCAGCAGCTTATCACCGGGACAGGGTACGACCGGGGAGCTGTTTTTT
CASSLSPGQGTTGELFF
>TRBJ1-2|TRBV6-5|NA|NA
TGTGCCAGCAGTTACTCCCAAGGAGGCTACACCTTC
CASSYSQGGYTF
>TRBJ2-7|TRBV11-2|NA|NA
TGTGCCAGCAGCCTTACTTGGGAGCAGTACTTC
CASSLTWEQYF
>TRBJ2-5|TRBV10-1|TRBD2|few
TGCGCCAGCAGTATGAGTCTAGCGGAATCCCAAGAGACCCAGTACTTC
CASSMSLAESQETQYF
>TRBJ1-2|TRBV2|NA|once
TGTGCCAGCAGTGAACAAATGGGTTTGGCTGGCTACACCTTC
CASSEQMGLAGYTF
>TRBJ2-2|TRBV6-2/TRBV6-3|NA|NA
TGTGCCAGCAGTTACTCGGGATTACGATTCACCGGGGAGCTGTTTTTT
CASSYSGLRFTGELFF
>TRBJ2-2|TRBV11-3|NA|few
TGTGCCAGCAGCTTCACCGGCTCAGGGAACACCGGGGAGCTGTTTTTT
CASSFTGSGNTGELFF
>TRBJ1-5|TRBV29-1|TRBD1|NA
TGCAGCGTCCGACAGGGGGCGGGTCAGCCCCAGCATTTT
CSVRQGAGQPQHF
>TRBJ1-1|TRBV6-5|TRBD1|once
TGTGTCCGCCCCCGGGGACAGGGCTGGAACACTGAAGCTTTCTTT
CVRPRGQGWNTEAFF
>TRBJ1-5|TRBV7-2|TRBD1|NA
TGTGCCAGCAGCCTGTGGGGACAGGATCCGAATCAGCCCCAGCATTTT
CASSLWGQDPNQPQHF
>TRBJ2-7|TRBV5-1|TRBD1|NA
TGCGCCAGCAGCTTGGGAGGGACAGGGTCTAACGAGCAGTACTTC
CASSLGGTGSNEQYF
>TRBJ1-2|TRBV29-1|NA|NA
TGCAGCGTAGGGGGGGTGGATGGCTACACCTTC
CSVGGVDGYTF
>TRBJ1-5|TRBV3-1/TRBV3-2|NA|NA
TGTGCCAGCAGCCAAGGACATTTTCGACGGATAAATCAGCCCCAGCATTTT
CASSQGHFRRINQPQHF
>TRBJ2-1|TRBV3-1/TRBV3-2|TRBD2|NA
TGTGCCAGCGGCGGGGGGGGAAACAATGAGCAGTTCTTC
CASGGGGNNEQFF
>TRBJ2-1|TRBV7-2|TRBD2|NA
TGTGCCAGCAGGTCTCAGCGGGGGGACTCCTACAATGAGCAGTTCTTC
CASRSQRGDSYNEQFF